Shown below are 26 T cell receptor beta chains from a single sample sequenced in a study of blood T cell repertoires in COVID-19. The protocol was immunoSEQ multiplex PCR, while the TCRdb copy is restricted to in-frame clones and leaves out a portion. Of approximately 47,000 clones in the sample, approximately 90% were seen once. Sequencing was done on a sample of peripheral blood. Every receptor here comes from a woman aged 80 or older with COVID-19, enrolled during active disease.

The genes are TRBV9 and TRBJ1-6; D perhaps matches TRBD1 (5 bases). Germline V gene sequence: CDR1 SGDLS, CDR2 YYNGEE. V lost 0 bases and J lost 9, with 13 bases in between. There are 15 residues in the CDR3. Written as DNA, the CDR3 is TGTGCCAGCAGCGTAGGATACAGGCAATCTTCACCCCTCCACTTT. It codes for CASSVGYRQSSPLHF.

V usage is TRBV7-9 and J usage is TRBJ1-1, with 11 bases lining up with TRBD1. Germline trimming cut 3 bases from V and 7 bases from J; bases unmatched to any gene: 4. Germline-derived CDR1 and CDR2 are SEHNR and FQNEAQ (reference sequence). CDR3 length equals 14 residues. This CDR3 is CASSFGQGAGEAFF. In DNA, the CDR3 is TGTGCCAGCAGCTTCGGACAGGGGGCCGGTGAAGCTTTCTTT.

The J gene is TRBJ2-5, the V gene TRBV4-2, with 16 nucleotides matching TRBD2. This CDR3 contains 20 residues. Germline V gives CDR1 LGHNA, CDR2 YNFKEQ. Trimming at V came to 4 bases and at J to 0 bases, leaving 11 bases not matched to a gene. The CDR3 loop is CASSLTAGTSGGDYQETQYF. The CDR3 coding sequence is TGTGCCAGCAGCCTCACGGCCGGGACTAGCGGGGGGGATTACCAAGAGACCCAGTACTTC.

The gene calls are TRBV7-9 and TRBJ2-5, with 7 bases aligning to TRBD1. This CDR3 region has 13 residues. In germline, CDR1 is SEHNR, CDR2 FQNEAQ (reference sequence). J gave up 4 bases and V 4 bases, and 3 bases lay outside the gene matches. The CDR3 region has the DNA TGTGCCAGCAGCTGGGACAGCGTAGAGACCCAGTACTTC. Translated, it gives CASSWDSVETQYF.

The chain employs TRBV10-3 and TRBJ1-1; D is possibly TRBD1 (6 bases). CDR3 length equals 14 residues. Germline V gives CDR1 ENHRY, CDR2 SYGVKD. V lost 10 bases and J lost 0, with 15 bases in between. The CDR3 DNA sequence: TGTGCCACCTCTTTCAGGGGATTGAACACTGAAGCTTTCTTT. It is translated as CATSFRGLNTEAFF.

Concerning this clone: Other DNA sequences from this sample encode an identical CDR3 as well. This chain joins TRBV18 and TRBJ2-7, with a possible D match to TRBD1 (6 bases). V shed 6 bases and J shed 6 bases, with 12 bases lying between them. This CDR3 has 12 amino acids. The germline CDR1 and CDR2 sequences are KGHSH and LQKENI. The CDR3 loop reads CASSLTGSEQYF. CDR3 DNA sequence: TGTGCCAGCTCGCTCACAGGGAGCGAGCAGTACTTC.

CDR3 amino acids: CSVRLAGISYNEQFF. The CDR3 nucleotides read TGCAGCGTTCGGCTAGCGGGTATCTCCTACAATGAGCAGTTCTTC. The V call is TRBV29-1, the J call TRBJ2-1, with 8 bases that match TRBD2. Trimming cost V 5 bases and J 0 bases; bases outside gene matches: 6. The CDR3 has 15 residues. CDR1 is SQVTM and CDR2 is ANQGSEA in the germline V gene.

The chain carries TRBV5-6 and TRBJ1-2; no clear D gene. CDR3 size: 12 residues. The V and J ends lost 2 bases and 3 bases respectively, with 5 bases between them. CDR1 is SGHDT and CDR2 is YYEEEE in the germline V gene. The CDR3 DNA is TGTGCCAGCAGCTTCGAGTACTATGGCTACACCTTC. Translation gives CASSFEYYGYTF. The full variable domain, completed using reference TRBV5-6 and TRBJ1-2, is DAGVTQSPTHLIKTRGQQVTLRCSPKSGHDTVSWYQQALGQGPQFIFQYYEEEERQRGNFPDRFSGHQFPNYSSELNVNALLLGDSALYLCASSFEYYGYTFGSGTRLTVV.

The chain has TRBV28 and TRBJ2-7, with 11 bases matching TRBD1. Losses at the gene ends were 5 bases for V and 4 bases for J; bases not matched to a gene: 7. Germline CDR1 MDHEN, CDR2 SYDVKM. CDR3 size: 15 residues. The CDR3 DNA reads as TGTGCCAGCAGTCCATGGGGGACAGGGGGATACGAGCAGTACTTC. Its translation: CASSPWGTGGYEQYF.

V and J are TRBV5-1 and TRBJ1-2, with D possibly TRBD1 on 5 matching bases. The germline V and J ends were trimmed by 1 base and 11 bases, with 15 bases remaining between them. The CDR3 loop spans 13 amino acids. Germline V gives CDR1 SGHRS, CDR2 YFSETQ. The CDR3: CASSLQDVRDYTF. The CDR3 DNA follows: TGCGCCAGCAGCTTGCAAGACGTCAGGGATTACACCTTC.

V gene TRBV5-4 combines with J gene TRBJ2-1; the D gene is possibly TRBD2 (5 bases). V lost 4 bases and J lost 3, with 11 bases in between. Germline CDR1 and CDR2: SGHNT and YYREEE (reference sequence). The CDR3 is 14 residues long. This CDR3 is CASSPQRSYNEQFF. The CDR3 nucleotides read TGTGCCAGCAGCCCCCAGCGGAGCTACAATGAGCAGTTCTTC.

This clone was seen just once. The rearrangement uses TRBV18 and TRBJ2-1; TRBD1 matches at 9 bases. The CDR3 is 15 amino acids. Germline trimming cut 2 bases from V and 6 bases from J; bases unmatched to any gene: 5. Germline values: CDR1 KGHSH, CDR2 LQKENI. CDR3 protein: CASSPGQGTTNEQFF. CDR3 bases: TGTGCCAGCTCACCAGGACAGGGGACAACCAATGAGCAGTTCTTC.

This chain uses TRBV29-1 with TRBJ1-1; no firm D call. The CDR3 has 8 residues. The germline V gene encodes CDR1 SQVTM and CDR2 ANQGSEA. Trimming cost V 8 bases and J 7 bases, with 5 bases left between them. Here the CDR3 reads CSTSEAFF. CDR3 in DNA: TGCAGCACTAGTGAAGCTTTCTTT. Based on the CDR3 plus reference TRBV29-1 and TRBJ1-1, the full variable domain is SAVISQKPSRDICQRGTSLTIQCQVDSQVTMMFWYRQQPGQSLTLIATANQGSEATYESGFVIDKFPISRPNLTFSTLTVSNMSPEDSSIYLCSTSEAFFGQGTRLTVV.

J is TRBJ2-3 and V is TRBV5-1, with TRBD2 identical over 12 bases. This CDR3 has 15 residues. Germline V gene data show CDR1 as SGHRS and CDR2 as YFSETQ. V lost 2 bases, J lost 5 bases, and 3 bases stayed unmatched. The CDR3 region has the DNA TGCGCCAGCAGCTTACTAGCGGGGGGTATAGATACGCAGTATTTT. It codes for CASSLLAGGIDTQYF.

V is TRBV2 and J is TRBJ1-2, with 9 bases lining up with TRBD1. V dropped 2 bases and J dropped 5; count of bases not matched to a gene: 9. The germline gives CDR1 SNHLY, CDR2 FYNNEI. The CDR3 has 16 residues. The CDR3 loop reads CASSEHPGTGPYGYTF. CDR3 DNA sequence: TGTGCCAGCAGTGAACACCCCGGGACAGGGCCATATGGCTACACCTTC.

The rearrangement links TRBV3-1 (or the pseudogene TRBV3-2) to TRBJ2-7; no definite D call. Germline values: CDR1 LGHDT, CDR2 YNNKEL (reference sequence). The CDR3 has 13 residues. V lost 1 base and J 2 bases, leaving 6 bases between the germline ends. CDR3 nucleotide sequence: TGTGCCAGCAGCCAAGGAGGAACCTACGAGCAGTACTTC. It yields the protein CASSQGGTYEQYF.

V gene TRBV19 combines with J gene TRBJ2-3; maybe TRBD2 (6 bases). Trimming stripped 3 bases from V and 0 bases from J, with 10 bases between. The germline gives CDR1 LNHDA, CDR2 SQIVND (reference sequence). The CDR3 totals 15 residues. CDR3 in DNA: TGTGCCAGTAGTATTTTTGGGACTAGCACAGATACGCAGTATTTT. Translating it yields CASSIFGTSTDTQYF.

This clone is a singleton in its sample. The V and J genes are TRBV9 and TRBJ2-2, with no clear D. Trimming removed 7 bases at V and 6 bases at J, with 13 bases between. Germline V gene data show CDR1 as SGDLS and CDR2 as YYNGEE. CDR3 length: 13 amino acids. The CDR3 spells CASCDFLAGELFF. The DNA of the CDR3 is TGTGCCAGCTGCGACTTTCTGGCCGGGGAGCTGTTTTTT.

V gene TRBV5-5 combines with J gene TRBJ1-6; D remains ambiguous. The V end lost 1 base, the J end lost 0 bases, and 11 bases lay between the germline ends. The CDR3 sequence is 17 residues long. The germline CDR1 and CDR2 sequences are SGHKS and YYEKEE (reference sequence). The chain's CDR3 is CASSLHLKSSYNSPLHF. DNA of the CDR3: TGTGCCAGCAGCTTGCACCTGAAGAGCTCCTATAATTCACCCCTCCACTTT.

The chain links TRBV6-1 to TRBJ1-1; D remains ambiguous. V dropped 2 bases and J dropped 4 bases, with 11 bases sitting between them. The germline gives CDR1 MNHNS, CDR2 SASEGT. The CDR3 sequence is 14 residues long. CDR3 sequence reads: CASSEYKTITEAFF. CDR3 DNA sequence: TGTGCCAGCAGTGAATATAAGACAATCACTGAAGCTTTCTTT.

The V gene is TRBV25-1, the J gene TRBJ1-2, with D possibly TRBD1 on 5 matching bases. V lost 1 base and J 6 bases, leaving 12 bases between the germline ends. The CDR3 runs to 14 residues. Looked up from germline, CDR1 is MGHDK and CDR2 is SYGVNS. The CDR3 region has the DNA TGTGCCAGCAGTGAATTCGGGGGAGGCGATGGCTACACCTTC. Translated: CASSEFGGGDGYTF.

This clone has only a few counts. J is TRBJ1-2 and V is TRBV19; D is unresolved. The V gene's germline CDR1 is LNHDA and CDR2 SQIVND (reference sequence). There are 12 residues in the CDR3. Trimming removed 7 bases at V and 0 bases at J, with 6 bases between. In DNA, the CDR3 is TGTGCCAGTACTAAAACTAACTATGGCTACACCTTC. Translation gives CASTKTNYGYTF. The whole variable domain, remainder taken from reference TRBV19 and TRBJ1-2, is DGGITQSPKYLFRKEGQNVTLSCEQNLNHDAMYWYRQDPGQGLRLIYYSQIVNDFQKGDIAEGYSVSREKKESFPLTVTSAQKNPTAFYLCASTKTNYGYTFGSGTRLTVV.

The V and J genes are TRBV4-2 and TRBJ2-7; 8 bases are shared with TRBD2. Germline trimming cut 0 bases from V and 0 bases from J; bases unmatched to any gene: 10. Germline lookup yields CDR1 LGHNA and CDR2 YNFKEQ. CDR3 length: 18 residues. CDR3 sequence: CASSQDPKSGGRSYEQYF. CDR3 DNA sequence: TGTGCCAGCAGCCAAGATCCAAAGTCGGGAGGGCGCTCCTACGAGCAGTACTTC.

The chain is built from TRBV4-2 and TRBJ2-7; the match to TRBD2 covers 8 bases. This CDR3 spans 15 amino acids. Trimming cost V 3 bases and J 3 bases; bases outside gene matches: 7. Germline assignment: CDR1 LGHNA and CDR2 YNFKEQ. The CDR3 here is CASSQDLAGLYEQYF. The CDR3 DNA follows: TGTGCCAGCAGCCAGGACCTAGCGGGCCTCTACGAGCAGTACTTC.

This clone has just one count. CDR3 sequence (DNA): TGTGCCAGCAGCACCCCCAGGGGGGCCAGAGATACGCAGTATTTT. Translated, it gives CASSTPRGARDTQYF. The chain uses TRBV3-1 (or the pseudogene TRBV3-2) and TRBJ2-3, with a weak D call TRBD1 (7 bases). This CDR3 is built from 15 residues. Germline V gene lookup returns CDR1 LGHDT and CDR2 YNNKEL (reference sequence). V lost 5 bases and J lost 5, with 17 bases in between.

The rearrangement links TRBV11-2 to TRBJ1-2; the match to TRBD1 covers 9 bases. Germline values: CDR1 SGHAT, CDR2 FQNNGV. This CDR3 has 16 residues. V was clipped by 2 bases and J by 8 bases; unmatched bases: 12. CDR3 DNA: TGTGCCAGCAGCTTAACGACAGGGGGGTCAGGCGGAGGCTACACCTTC. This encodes CASSLTTGGSGGGYTF.